This entry features one T cell receptor (beta chain) sequence. TCRdb's table, derived via immunoSEQ multiplex PCR, lists solely in-frame clones and lacks some. This table holds 950,000 to 1,300,000 clones, more than 65% found once. CDR1 and CDR2 (germline): SGHRS, YFSETQ. The CDR3 consists of 14 residues. The ends were cut back, 9 bases at V and 2 bases at J, with 17 bases in the middle. This sample is drawn from a study of shared clonotypes between healthy human individuals. The chain links TRBV5-1 to TRBJ1-2; a weak D match, TRBD1 (5 bases). The TCR comes from a man younger than 30 in good health. The specimen was memory CD4+ T cells sorted from blood. Subset here: CD45RA-negative fraction. The CDR3 sequence: CATTRGGENYGYTF. The CDR3 coding sequence is TGCGCCACCACCCGGGGGGGTGAAAACTATGGCTACACCTTC.